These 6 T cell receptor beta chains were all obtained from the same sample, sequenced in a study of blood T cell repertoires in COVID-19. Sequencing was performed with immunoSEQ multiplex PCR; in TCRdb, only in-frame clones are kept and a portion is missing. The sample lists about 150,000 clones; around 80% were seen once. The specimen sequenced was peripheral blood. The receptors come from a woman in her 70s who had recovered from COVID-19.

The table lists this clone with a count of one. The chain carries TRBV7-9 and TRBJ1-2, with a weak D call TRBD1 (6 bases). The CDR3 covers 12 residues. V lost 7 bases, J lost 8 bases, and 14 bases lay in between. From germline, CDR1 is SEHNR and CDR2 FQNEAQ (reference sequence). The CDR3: CASTRGGEGYTF. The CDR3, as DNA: TGTGCCAGCACCCGAGGGGGGGAAGGCTACACCTTC.

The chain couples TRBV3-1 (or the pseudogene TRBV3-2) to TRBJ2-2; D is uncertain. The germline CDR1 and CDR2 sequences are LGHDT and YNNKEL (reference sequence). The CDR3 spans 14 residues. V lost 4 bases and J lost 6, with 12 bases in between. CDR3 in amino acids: CASSPTLSPGELFF. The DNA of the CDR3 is TGTGCCAGCAGCCCAACCCTAAGTCCCGGGGAGCTGTTTTTT.

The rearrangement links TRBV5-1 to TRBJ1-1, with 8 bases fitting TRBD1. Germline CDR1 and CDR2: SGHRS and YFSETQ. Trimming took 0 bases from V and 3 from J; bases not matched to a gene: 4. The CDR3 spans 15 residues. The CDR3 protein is CASSLGAGGDTEAFF. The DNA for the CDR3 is TGCGCCAGCAGCTTGGGGGCAGGGGGCGACACTGAAGCTTTCTTT.

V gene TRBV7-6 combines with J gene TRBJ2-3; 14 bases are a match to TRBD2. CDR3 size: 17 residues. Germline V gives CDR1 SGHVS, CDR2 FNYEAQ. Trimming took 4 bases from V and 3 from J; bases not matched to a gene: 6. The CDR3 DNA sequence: TGTGCCAGCAGCTCCGGGACTAGCGGGAGTAAGACAGATACGCAGTATTTT. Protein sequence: CASSSGTSGSKTDTQYF.

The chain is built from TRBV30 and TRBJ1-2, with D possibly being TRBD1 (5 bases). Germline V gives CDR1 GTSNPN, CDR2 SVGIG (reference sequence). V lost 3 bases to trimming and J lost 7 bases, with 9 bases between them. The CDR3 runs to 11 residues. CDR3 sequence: CAWRGGVGYTF. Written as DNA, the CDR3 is TGTGCCTGGAGGGGGGGTGTTGGCTACACCTTC.

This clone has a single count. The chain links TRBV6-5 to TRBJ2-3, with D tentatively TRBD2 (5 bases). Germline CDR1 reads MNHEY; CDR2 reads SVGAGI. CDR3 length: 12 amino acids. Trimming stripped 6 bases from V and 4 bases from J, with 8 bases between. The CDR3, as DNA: TGTGCCAGCAGACCGGAGGCAGATACGCAGTATTTT. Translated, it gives CASRPEADTQYF.